Below, 14 T cell receptor beta chains from the same sample are listed, as sequenced in a study of blood T cell repertoires in COVID-19. TCRdb keeps only in-frame clones here, not all; method: immunoSEQ multiplex PCR. The sample has 120,000 or so clones; 85% to 90% are singletons. The sequencing input was peripheral blood. These receptors all stem from a man in his forties or fifties with acute or convalescent COVID-19.

This chain links TRBV29-1 with TRBJ1-1; D gene unclear. Germline CDR1 SQVTM, CDR2 ANQGSEA. The ends were cut back, 4 bases at V and 1 base at J, with 10 bases in the middle. The CDR3 consists of 13 residues. The CDR3 bases are TGCAGCGTTGTCTTACAGCCGAACACTGAAGCTTTCTTT. Its protein is CSVVLQPNTEAFF.

The chain has TRBV7-9 and TRBJ1-6; D possibly corresponds to TRBD1 (6 bases). This CDR3 contains 15 residues. Trimming shortened V by 4 bases and J by 6 bases, and 13 bases separated the two germline ends. Germline loops: CDR1 SEHNR, CDR2 FQNEAQ (reference sequence). CDR3 nucleotide sequence: TGTGCCAGCAGCTCCAGGGAGGGGGGTAATTCACCCCTCCACTTT. It yields the protein CASSSREGGNSPLHF.

This clone was observed a single time. This chain uses TRBV5-4 with TRBJ2-1; weak D call: TRBD1 (6 bases). The germline CDR1 and CDR2 sequences are SGHNT and YYREEE (reference sequence). Trimming took off 4 bases at V and 0 bases at J, with 11 bases between the two ends. This CDR3 has 15 residues. The CDR3 spells CASSTGQSSYNEQFF. The CDR3 DNA reads TGTGCCAGCAGCACCGGACAGAGCTCCTACAATGAGCAGTTCTTC.

This clone was seen only once. The V and J genes are TRBV20-1 and TRBJ1-1; 7 nucleotides line up with TRBD1. Germline CDR1 is DFQATT and CDR2 is SNEGSKA (reference sequence). The CDR3 is made up of 16 amino acids. After removal of 3 bases from V and 6 bases from J, the junction contained 16 bases not matched to a gene. The CDR3 region is CSASTQSGKGAAEAFF. As DNA, the CDR3 is TGCAGTGCTAGTACCCAATCCGGGAAGGGGGCGGCTGAAGCTTTCTTT.

The J gene is TRBJ2-7, the V gene TRBV7-8; 8 nucleotides line up with TRBD2. The CDR3 covers 14 residues. V trimming: 1 base; J trimming: 2 bases; junction bases outside the gene matches: 1. From germline, CDR1 is SGHVS and CDR2 FQNEAQ. CDR3 nucleotide sequence: TGTGCCAGCAGCTTAGGCGGGAGGACCTACGAGCAGTACTTC. It yields the protein CASSLGGRTYEQYF.

CDR3 coding DNA: TGTGCCAGCAGCCCGACCCGACTAGCGATGGGGAACGAGCAGTACTTC. It encodes CASSPTRLAMGNEQYF. This chain links TRBV3-1 (or the pseudogene TRBV3-2) with TRBJ2-7; TRBD2 aligns across 8 bases. The CDR3 consists of 16 residues. Germline V gene data show CDR1 as LGHDT and CDR2 as YNNKEL (reference sequence). Trimming at V came to 4 bases and at J to 5 bases, leaving 13 bases not matched to a gene.

This chain links TRBV7-2 with TRBJ1-6, with a possible D match to TRBD1 (6 bases). CDR3 size: 15 residues. The germline V and J ends were trimmed by 7 bases and 7 bases, with 17 bases remaining between them. Germline loops: CDR1 SGHTA, CDR2 FQGNSA. CDR3 nucleotide sequence: TGTGCCAGCACCTCCTTGGGGGCAGCAAATTCACCCCTCCACTTT. This encodes CASTSLGAANSPLHF. Full variable domain (remainder filled in from reference TRBV7-2 and TRBJ1-6): GAGVSQSPSNKVTEKGKDVELRCDPISGHTALYWYRQSLGQGLEFLIYFQGNSAPDKSGLPSDRFSAERTGGSVSTLTIQRTQQEDSAVYLCASTSLGAANSPLHFGNGTRLTVT.

The chain joins TRBV2 to TRBJ2-1, with 8 nucleotides matching TRBD1. V dropped 1 base and J dropped 8; count of bases not matched to a gene: 7. The CDR3 spans 15 residues. Germline-derived CDR1 and CDR2 are SNHLY and FYNNEI. CDR3 in amino acids: CASSEGTGIFDEQFF. The CDR3 DNA follows: TGTGCCAGCAGTGAAGGGACAGGGATTTTTGATGAGCAGTTCTTC.

V is TRBV19 and J is TRBJ2-1; 12 nucleotides agree with TRBD2. The CDR3 runs 16 residues. The germline CDR1 and CDR2 sequences are LNHDA and SQIVND (reference sequence). Germline trimming cut 6 bases from V and 2 bases from J; bases unmatched to any gene: 5. CDR3 sequence (DNA): TGTGCCAGTAGCCTCGGACTAGCGGGAACCTACAATGAGCAGTTCTTC. It translates to CASSLGLAGTYNEQFF.

V usage is TRBV6-5 and J usage is TRBJ1-1; D possibly corresponds to TRBD1 (5 bases). Germline lookup yields CDR1 MNHEY and CDR2 SVGAGI. CDR3 size: 15 residues. Trimming took off 0 bases at V and 1 base at J, with 9 bases between the two ends. The CDR3 nucleotides are TGTGCCAGCAGTTACTCGGCGGGGGAGAACACTGAAGCTTTCTTT. Translated, it gives CASSYSAGENTEAFF.

The J gene is TRBJ1-3, the V gene TRBV7-2; no clear D. This CDR3 has 15 amino acids. V dropped 2 bases and J dropped 1 base, with 9 bases sitting between them. Germline assignment: CDR1 SGHTA and CDR2 FQGNSA. CDR3 bases: TGTGCCAGCAGCTTATTTATATCTTCTGGAAACACCATATATTTT. It yields the protein CASSLFISSGNTIYF.

The chain carries TRBV9 and TRBJ1-2, with TRBD1 identical over 9 bases. The CDR3 runs to 16 residues. The junction had 13 bases not matched to a gene; V was cut back by 3 bases and J by 7 bases. Germline assignment: CDR1 SGDLS and CDR2 YYNGEE. DNA for the CDR3: TGTGCCAGCAGCGGGGACAGGGCCTCCCTACAAGGTGGCTACACCTTC. Protein: CASSGDRASLQGGYTF.

The chain links TRBV25-1 to TRBJ2-7, with 7 bases identical to TRBD1. V lost 6 bases, J lost 2 bases, and 4 bases stayed unmatched. The CDR3 runs 13 residues. Germline assignment: CDR1 MGHDK and CDR2 SYGVNS. The CDR3 nucleotides read TGTGCCAGCAGACAGGGGACCACCTACGAGCAGTACTTC. It encodes CASRQGTTYEQYF.

The chain employs TRBV30 and TRBJ1-2, with a possible D match to TRBD1 (6 bases). This CDR3 contains 12 residues. Germline-derived CDR1 and CDR2 are GTSNPN and SVGIG (reference sequence). V shed 1 base and J shed 5 bases, with 8 bases lying between them. The chain's CDR3 is CAWSEGGYGYTF. The CDR3 nucleotides read TGTGCCTGGAGTGAGGGGGGGTATGGCTACACCTTC.